These T cell receptor beta chains were read from a single sample in a study of identical twins. TCRdb re-derived calls from the 5' RACE reads in MiXCR, one entry per CDR3 protein. The profile covers hundreds of thousands of distinct CDR3 sequences, with roughly 18% appearing a single time and approximately 14% taken by the ten largest. In addition, the sample was reused for a study of T cells expressing NK-cell markers.

The sample taken for sequencing was PBMCs. The receptors were sampled from a woman under 30 in good health. Each CDR3 is given with its conserved first and last residue.

TRBV20-1	14	TRBJ1-2	CSAFTGGANYGYTF
TRBV21-1	13	TRBJ2-7	CASIIGSRREQYF
TRBV6-5	13	TRBJ1-1	CASSYAGLTEAFF
TRBV5-1	16	TRBJ2-3	CASSLLSAATTDTQYF
TRBV12-3/TRBV12-4	12	TRBJ1-6	CASSRDNSPLHF
TRBV20-1	12	TRBJ2-2	CSASFLTGELFF
TRBV5-1	11	TRBJ2-5	CASSVLRTQYF
TRBV10-3	12	TRBJ2-7	CAFKGLAGKQYF
TRBV27	15	TRBJ2-2	CASSSGTKNTGELFF
TRBV3-1	14	TRBJ1-1	CASSPRVTGREAFF
TRBV5-1	14	TRBJ2-7	CASSLGPGKGEQYF
TRBV5-4	15	TRBJ2-1	CASSETGDSYNEQFF
TRBV20-1	14	TRBJ2-3	CSARWTSGINTQYF
TRBV4-3	15	TRBJ2-3	CASSQVWQEADTQYF
TRBV27	15	TRBJ2-7	CASSLKGGVSYEQYF
TRBV9	15	TRBJ2-1	CASSVRDGYYNEQFF
TRBV20-1	14	TRBJ2-1	CSHTLRGENNEQFF
TRBV5-1	13	TRBJ1-5	CASSLEVGQPQHF
TRBV9	16	TRBJ2-1	CASSVTSGSTYNEQFF
TRBV5-4	15	TRBJ2-2	CASSRTSGGTGELFF
TRBV20-1	13	TRBJ2-7	CSARGYRPYEQYF
TRBV5-1	14	TRBJ2-1	CASTSGSYGNEQFF
TRBV9	14	TRBJ2-1	CASSVSGGLNEQFF
TRBV6-2/TRBV6-3	14	TRBJ2-3	CASRQGLAYDTQYF
TRBV5-6	12	TRBJ2-7	CASNQGQGKQYF
TRBV12-3/TRBV12-4	13	TRBJ2-7	CASTGTGGSKQYF
TRBV11-2	15	TRBJ2-1	CASSHGLGAYNEQFF
TRBV29-1	11	TRBJ2-3	CSVEGRDTQYF
TRBV2	12	TRBJ1-6	CASKGRDSPLHF
TRBV2	13	TRBJ2-5	CASNDRGPETQYF
TRBV12-3/TRBV12-4	12	TRBJ2-7	CASTNGGYEQYF
TRBV28	11	TRBJ1-1	CATSRSTEAFF
TRBV29-1	12	TRBJ2-7	CSVGGPRGEQYF
TRBV15	12	TRBJ2-3	CATSPLADTQYF
TRBV7-2	13	TRBJ1-2	CASSIPANYGYTF
TRBV10-3	14	TRBJ2-3	CAIRDLAATDTQYF
TRBV6-5	14	TRBJ1-2	CASSYSVQVGGYTF
TRBV20-1	15	TRBJ1-2	CSARGQARTNYGYTF
TRBV10-3	13	TRBJ2-1	CAIRASGDNEQFF
TRBV18	16	TRBJ1-2	CASSPPNSGTDYGYTF
TRBV29-1	11	TRBJ2-1	CSVGPNNEQFF
TRBV20-1	14	TRBJ1-5	CSARPYGGNQPQHF
TRBV5-1	15	TRBJ1-1	CASSGALGGNTEAFF
TRBV9	14	TRBJ2-7	CASSPGSGQGGQYF
TRBV12-3/TRBV12-4	13	TRBJ2-3	CASTFAGWDTQYF
TRBV20-1	14	TRBJ2-2	CSASLGGLVGELFF
TRBV7-9	13	TRBJ1-4	CASSLSMEEKLFF
TRBV7-9	17	TRBJ2-7	CASSLLGQNVASHEQYF
TRBV2	13	TRBJ1-2	CASTLPGDRPHTF
TRBV20-1	16	TRBJ2-1	CSARRRRTSGNNEQFF
TRBV20-1	11	TRBJ2-5	CSAGGVETQYF
TRBV15	16	TRBJ2-2	CATSRGGVTNTGELFF
TRBV5-1	15	TRBJ1-2	CASSANQGSPYGYTF